A selection of T cell receptor beta chains follows, all from one sample in a study of OX40 agonist ivuxolimab in advanced cancers. The data were produced by immunoSEQ multiplex PCR, yet TCRdb's version contains in-frame clones alone and is incomplete. The sample lists under 140,000 clones; roughly nine tenths were seen once. Source: CD4+ or CD8+ T cells sorted from blood, taken in a trial of the OX40 agonist ivuxolimab. These receptors originate from an adult with an advanced solid tumor such as melanoma, head and neck, liver or kidney cancer. The CDR3 runs from the conserved cysteine through the conserved F or W. D genes are given only for firm matches. Expanded clones are given a class, and other clones once, few, many or no size at all.

v_call: TRBV5-5
d_call: -
cdr3_length: 15
clone_size: -
j_call: TRBJ2-3
cdr3_aa: CASSPGPGWADTQYF
cdr3_nt: TGTGCCAGCAGCCCCGGTCCGGGGTGGGCAGATACGCAGTATTTT

v_call: TRBV2
d_call: -
cdr3_length: 13
clone_size: -
j_call: TRBJ2-1
cdr3_aa: CASSAFGVGEQFF
cdr3_nt: TGTGCCAGCAGTGCGTTTGGAGTGGGTGAGCAGTTCTTC

v_call: TRBV6-5
d_call: -
cdr3_length: 13
clone_size: -
j_call: TRBJ2-7
cdr3_aa: CASSALGGGEQYF
cdr3_nt: TGTGCCAGCAGCGCGCTAGGGGGGGGCGAGCAGTACTTC

v_call: TRBV21-1
d_call: -
cdr3_length: 16
clone_size: -
j_call: TRBJ1-4
cdr3_aa: CASSKGEGQGNEKLFF
cdr3_nt: TGTGCCAGCAGCAAAGGGGAGGGACAGGGAAATGAAAAACTGTTTTTT

v_call: TRBV28
d_call: TRBD2
cdr3_length: 17
clone_size: -
j_call: TRBJ2-1
cdr3_aa: CASSLASGSYSYNEQFF
cdr3_nt: TGTGCCAGCAGTTTGGCTAGCGGGAGCTACTCCTACAATGAGCAGTTCTTC

v_call: TRBV11-2
d_call: -
cdr3_length: 16
clone_size: -
j_call: TRBJ2-5
cdr3_aa: CASRRILSRFQETQYF
cdr3_nt: TGTGCCAGCAGACGAATCCTTTCGAGGTTTCAAGAGACCCAGTACTTC

v_call: TRBV6-1
d_call: TRBD1
cdr3_length: 13
clone_size: once
j_call: TRBJ2-7
cdr3_aa: CATRGTGGSEQYF
cdr3_nt: TGTGCCACCCGGGGGACAGGGGGATCCGAGCAGTACTTC

v_call: TRBV5-1
d_call: -
cdr3_length: 15
clone_size: -
j_call: TRBJ1-1
cdr3_aa: CASSLQGTMNTEAFF
cdr3_nt: TGCGCCAGCAGCTTGCAGGGAACCATGAACACTGAAGCTTTCTTT

v_call: TRBV7-9
d_call: -
cdr3_length: 15
clone_size: -
j_call: TRBJ2-3
cdr3_aa: CASSSRQAPTDTQYF
cdr3_nt: TGTGCCAGCAGCTCAAGACAAGCTCCAACAGATACGCAGTATTTT

v_call: TRBV6-6
d_call: TRBD1
cdr3_length: 14
clone_size: -
j_call: TRBJ2-7
cdr3_aa: CASSRTGAAYEQYF
cdr3_nt: TGTGCCAGCAGCCGGACAGGGGCGGCGTACGAGCAGTACTTC

v_call: TRBV11-3
d_call: TRBD1
cdr3_length: 14
clone_size: -
j_call: TRBJ1-4
cdr3_aa: CASSPGQEDEKLFF
cdr3_nt: TGTGCCAGCAGCCCGGGACAGGAAGATGAAAAACTGTTTTTT

v_call: TRBV4-1
d_call: -
cdr3_length: 17
clone_size: -
j_call: TRBJ1-4
cdr3_aa: CASSQVAGVSVNEKLFF
cdr3_nt: TGCGCCAGCAGCCAAGTTGCAGGGGTATCGGTGAATGAAAAACTGTTTTTT

v_call: TRBV5-1
d_call: -
cdr3_length: 14
clone_size: once
j_call: TRBJ2-3
cdr3_aa: CASSFGGFADTQYF
cdr3_nt: TGCGCCAGCAGCTTCGGGGGCTTCGCAGATACGCAGTATTTT

v_call: TRBV19
d_call: TRBD1
cdr3_length: 19
clone_size: once
j_call: TRBJ2-6
cdr3_aa: CASSPGGRTGLSGANVLTF
cdr3_nt: TGTGCCAGTAGCCCAGGAGGCCGGACAGGGCTCTCTGGGGCCAACGTCCTGACTTTC

v_call: TRBV11-2
d_call: -
cdr3_length: 13
clone_size: -
j_call: TRBJ2-7
cdr3_aa: CASSKDTTYEQYF
cdr3_nt: TGTGCCAGCAGTAAGGACACCACCTACGAGCAGTACTTC

v_call: TRBV6-5
d_call: -
cdr3_length: 14
clone_size: -
j_call: TRBJ1-1
cdr3_aa: CASSYGQRFTEAFF
cdr3_nt: TGTGCCAGCAGTTACGGACAGCGATTCACTGAAGCTTTCTTT

v_call: TRBV30
d_call: -
cdr3_length: 14
clone_size: -
j_call: TRBJ1-1
cdr3_aa: CAWSATGPSAEAFF
cdr3_nt: TGTGCCTGGAGTGCCACGGGGCCCAGCGCTGAAGCTTTCTTT

v_call: TRBV5-4
d_call: -
cdr3_length: 16
clone_size: -
j_call: TRBJ2-1
cdr3_aa: CASSSQWEISYNEQFF
cdr3_nt: TGTGCCAGCAGCTCCCAGTGGGAGATCTCCTACAATGAGCAGTTCTTC

v_call: TRBV9
d_call: -
cdr3_length: 15
clone_size: -
j_call: TRBJ2-3
cdr3_aa: CASSVVKGDTDTQYF
cdr3_nt: TGTGCCAGCAGCGTAGTAAAAGGCGACACAGATACGCAGTATTTT

v_call: TRBV7-8
d_call: -
cdr3_length: 15
clone_size: -
j_call: TRBJ2-7
cdr3_aa: CASSFRDSVGYEQYF
cdr3_nt: TGTGCCAGCAGCTTCCGGGACTCCGTCGGCTACGAGCAGTACTTC

v_call: TRBV4-3
d_call: -
cdr3_length: 14
clone_size: -
j_call: TRBJ2-7
cdr3_aa: CASSQEPGPYEQYF
cdr3_nt: TGCGCCAGCAGCCAAGAACCAGGACCCTACGAGCAGTACTTC

v_call: TRBV28
d_call: -
cdr3_length: 15
clone_size: -
j_call: TRBJ2-7
cdr3_aa: CASIRGAGVFYEQYF
cdr3_nt: TGTGCCAGCATCCGAGGCGCCGGAGTCTTCTACGAGCAGTACTTC

v_call: TRBV9
d_call: TRBD1
cdr3_length: 19
clone_size: -
j_call: TRBJ1-2
cdr3_aa: CASSVGARGSYRGQEGYTF
cdr3_nt: TGTGCCAGCAGCGTAGGAGCACGCGGGTCATACAGGGGGCAGGAGGGCTACACCTTC

v_call: TRBV4-2
d_call: TRBD1
cdr3_length: 20
clone_size: -
j_call: TRBJ1-6
cdr3_aa: CASSQDRQQGAGSYNSPLHF
cdr3_nt: TGTGCCAGCAGCCAAGACCGCCAGCAGGGGGCCGGCTCCTATAATTCACCCCTCCACTTT

v_call: TRBV11-3
d_call: -
cdr3_length: 13
clone_size: -
j_call: TRBJ2-3
cdr3_aa: CASSPVGAGTQYF
cdr3_nt: TGTGCCAGCAGCCCAGTCGGGGCGGGTACGCAGTATTTT

v_call: TRBV19
d_call: -
cdr3_length: 15
clone_size: once
j_call: TRBJ1-1
cdr3_aa: CASSIGAGANTEAFF
cdr3_nt: TGTGCCAGTAGTATAGGGGCAGGGGCGAACACTGAAGCTTTCTTT

v_call: TRBV7-2
d_call: TRBD1
cdr3_length: 17
clone_size: -
j_call: TRBJ1-2
cdr3_aa: CASSLAPLTGGNYGYTF
cdr3_nt: TGTGCCAGCAGCTTAGCACCCTTGACAGGGGGGAACTATGGCTACACCTTC

v_call: TRBV5-4
d_call: TRBD2
cdr3_length: 16
clone_size: -
j_call: TRBJ2-1
cdr3_aa: CASSPRSGVTYNEQFF
cdr3_nt: TGTGCCAGCAGCCCACGGAGCGGGGTTACCTACAATGAGCAGTTCTTC

v_call: TRBV6-5
d_call: -
cdr3_length: 13
clone_size: -
j_call: TRBJ2-7
cdr3_aa: CASSDSPRREQYF
cdr3_nt: TGTGCCAGCAGTGACAGTCCACGACGGGAGCAGTACTTC

v_call: TRBV25-1
d_call: -
cdr3_length: 15
clone_size: -
j_call: TRBJ1-6
cdr3_aa: CASSDAGTYNSPLHF
cdr3_nt: TGTGCCAGCAGTGATGCCGGGACCTATAATTCACCCCTCCACTTT

v_call: TRBV28
d_call: -
cdr3_length: 14
clone_size: once
j_call: TRBJ2-1
cdr3_aa: CASSLGGPTNEQFF
cdr3_nt: TGTGCCAGCAGTTTAGGAGGCCCCACCAATGAGCAGTTCTTC

v_call: TRBV5-6
d_call: TRBD2
cdr3_length: 17
clone_size: -
j_call: TRBJ2-3
cdr3_aa: CASSSTASGRASDTQYF
cdr3_nt: TGTGCCAGCAGCTCGACGGCTAGCGGGAGGGCCTCAGATACGCAGTATTTT

v_call: TRBV4-3
d_call: TRBD1
cdr3_length: 17
clone_size: -
j_call: TRBJ1-1
cdr3_aa: CASSQVGAGGDAAEAFF
cdr3_nt: TGCGCCAGCAGCCAAGTCGGGGCAGGGGGTGACGCCGCTGAAGCTTTCTTT

v_call: TRBV30
d_call: -
cdr3_length: 13
clone_size: few
j_call: TRBJ1-1
cdr3_aa: CAWRDRGNTEAFF
cdr3_nt: TGTGCCTGGAGGGACCGGGGGAACACTGAAGCTTTCTTT

v_call: TRBV6-6
d_call: -
cdr3_length: 10
clone_size: -
j_call: TRBJ1-2
cdr3_aa: CASSHYGYTF
cdr3_nt: TGTGCCAGCAGTCACTATGGCTACACCTTC

v_call: TRBV29-1
d_call: -
cdr3_length: 14
clone_size: -
j_call: TRBJ2-5
cdr3_aa: CSPVGGLLGETQYF
cdr3_nt: TGCAGCCCCGTTGGGGGGCTTCTTGGAGAGACCCAGTACTTC

v_call: TRBV7-2
d_call: -
cdr3_length: 12
clone_size: few
j_call: TRBJ2-7
cdr3_aa: CASSLSLDEQYF
cdr3_nt: TGTGCCAGCAGCTTATCCCTTGACGAGCAGTACTTC

v_call: TRBV5-4
d_call: TRBD2
cdr3_length: 15
clone_size: -
j_call: TRBJ2-7
cdr3_aa: CASSSPSGRSYEQYF
cdr3_nt: TGTGCCAGCAGCTCACCTAGCGGGAGGAGCTACGAGCAGTACTTC

v_call: TRBV7-2
d_call: -
cdr3_length: 15
clone_size: -
j_call: TRBJ1-5
cdr3_aa: CASSLGRGNNQPQHF
cdr3_nt: TGTGCCAGCAGCTTAGGAAGGGGAAACAATCAGCCCCAGCATTTT

v_call: TRBV29-1
d_call: TRBD1
cdr3_length: 15
clone_size: -
j_call: TRBJ2-3
cdr3_aa: CSVETSTGVTDTQYF
cdr3_nt: TGCAGCGTTGAAACCTCGACAGGGGTCACAGATACGCAGTATTTT

v_call: TRBV7-9
d_call: -
cdr3_length: 14
clone_size: -
j_call: TRBJ2-7
cdr3_aa: CASSLNLGSYEQYF
cdr3_nt: TGTGCCAGCAGCTTAAACCTGGGGAGCTACGAGCAGTACTTC

v_call: TRBV4-1
d_call: -
cdr3_length: 11
clone_size: -
j_call: TRBJ2-1
cdr3_aa: CASKANDEQFF
cdr3_nt: TGCGCCAGCAAGGCGAACGATGAGCAGTTCTTC

v_call: TRBV28
d_call: -
cdr3_length: 12
clone_size: -
j_call: TRBJ2-1
cdr3_aa: CASTRSPDEQFF
cdr3_nt: TGTGCCAGCACCAGAAGTCCCGATGAGCAGTTCTTC

v_call: TRBV18
d_call: -
cdr3_length: 14
clone_size: -
j_call: TRBJ1-4
cdr3_aa: CASSPDRTNEKLFF
cdr3_nt: TGTGCCAGCTCCCCCGACAGGACTAATGAAAAACTGTTTTTT

v_call: TRBV14
d_call: -
cdr3_length: 14
clone_size: -
j_call: TRBJ2-4
cdr3_aa: CASSHQLGENIQYF
cdr3_nt: TGTGCCAGCAGCCATCAGTTGGGCGAAAACATTCAGTACTTC

v_call: TRBV19
d_call: TRBD1
cdr3_length: 13
clone_size: once
j_call: TRBJ1-4
cdr3_aa: CAISPGGHEKLFF
cdr3_nt: TGTGCCATTTCCCCAGGGGGGCATGAAAAACTGTTTTTT